The 5 T cell receptor beta chains below all came from one sample that was sequenced in a study of shared clonotypes between healthy human individuals (dated by TCRdb to the early 2020s). The protocol used for the library was the immunoSEQ multiplex PCR assay. TCRdb re-hosts the immuneACCESS table, in-frame sequences only. Its copies lack some clones; in the studies checked, an unresolved V gene accounts for under half of them, and the cause for the rest is not known. The sample has roughly 1,800,000 clones on record, around 96% of them singletons. More than 0.9% of the sample is in the top ten clones. For the CD8 naive samples, CD45RO-negative cells were positively selected for CCR7, yielding a CD45RA+CCR7+ population from which TemRA cells were excluded. The source material was naive CD8+ T cells sorted from blood. In light of the paper, this sample's cell subset or site label describes: CD45RA+CCR7+. Receptors were obtained from a man younger than 35 in good health.

Points on this clone: Different DNA sequences within this sample yield the same CDR3. This chain uses TRBV9 with TRBJ2-5, with a weak D call TRBD1 (6 bases). The germline gives CDR1 SGDLS, CDR2 YYNGEE. The CDR3 totals 14 residues. Trimming cost V 0 bases and J 3 bases, with 9 bases left between them. The CDR3 loop is CASSVGGLEETQYF. CDR3 DNA: TGTGCCAGCAGCGTAGGGGGGCTAGAAGAGACCCAGTACTTC.

V gene TRBV7-9 combines with J gene TRBJ1-2; no reliable D call. The CDR3 is made up of 15 amino acids. The germline CDR1 and CDR2 sequences are SEHNR and FQNEAQ (reference sequence). The germline V and J ends were trimmed by 1 base and 2 bases, with 11 bases remaining between them. The CDR3 region is CASSLVGLGNYGYTF. CDR3 DNA: TGTGCCAGCAGCTTAGTGGGTTTGGGAAACTATGGCTACACCTTC.

The genes are TRBV7-9 and TRBJ1-2; D call uncertain. The CDR3 extends over 14 amino acids. The germline gives CDR1 SEHNR, CDR2 FQNEAQ (reference sequence). V was pared by 1 base and J by 5 bases, with 11 bases between. CDR3 sequence: CASSLGGGSYGYTF. The CDR3 nucleotides are TGTGCCAGCAGCTTAGGAGGTGGCTCTTATGGCTACACCTTC.

As to this clone: This CDR3 is also generated by other DNA sequences in the sample. The rearrangement links TRBV5-1 to TRBJ1-5; no clear D. CDR3 length: 13 amino acids. Trimming took 0 bases from V and 4 from J, leaving 5 bases between them. The V gene's germline CDR1 is SGHRS and CDR2 YFSETQ. CDR3 sequence (DNA): TGCGCCAGCAGCTTGGACGGAAATCAGCCCCAGCATTTT. Protein product: CASSLDGNQPQHF.

The V and J genes are TRBV13 and TRBJ1-6; D gene ambiguous. Deletions cut 1 base from V and 1 base from J, with 5 bases between. This CDR3 region has 15 residues. Germline-derived CDR1 and CDR2 are PRHDT and FYEKMQ (reference sequence). The CDR3 sequence is CASSLDRSYNSPLHF. The CDR3 nucleotides read TGTGCCAGCAGCTTAGACCGTTCCTATAATTCACCCCTCCACTTT.